A single sample is the source of the 9 T cell receptor beta chains below, sequenced in a study of T-cell memory formation after mild COVID-19. Each CDR3 protein is one row after TCRdb ran MiXCR on the 5' RACE reads. The repertoire holds fewer than 500,000 distinct CDR3 sequences, with around 25% as singletons. The sequenced sample consisted of PBMCs or a T cell subset sorted from them (not recorded which). These receptors were taken from an adult woman who had mild COVID-19 (a few samples of this study predate the infection). Cell type and time point are not known.

This clonotype has a handful of counts. The chain has TRBV19 and TRBJ1-5; a possible D gene is TRBD1 (5 bases). The length of the CDR3 is 17 residues. V was clipped by 2 bases and J by 2 bases, with 16 bases between them. Germline V CDR1 and CDR2: LNHDA, SQIVND (reference sequence). The DNA of the CDR3 is TGTGCCAGTAGTATACAGGGACGAATATACGGCAATCAGCCCCAGCATTTT. The encoded protein is CASSIQGRIYGNQPQHF.

The chain carries TRBV6-5 and TRBJ2-3; D remains unclear. CDR1 and CDR2 from the germline V gene are MNHEY and SVGAGI. V was clipped by 7 bases and J by 1 base, with 9 bases between them. This CDR3 is 13 amino acids long. Written as DNA, the CDR3 is TGTGCCAGCACACAGACCCGCACAGATACGCAGTATTTT. Its translation is CASTQTRTDTQYF.

This clonotype has ten or more counts. V gene TRBV7-3 combines with J gene TRBJ2-5; no clear D. V was cut by 5 bases and J by 1 base, with 8 bases left in between. The length of the CDR3 is 13 residues. CDR1 is SGHTA, CDR2 FQGTGA, per germline. CDR3 amino acids: CASSRRVQETQYF. The CDR3, as DNA: TGTGCCAGCAGCCGACGGGTCCAAGAGACCCAGTACTTC.

This clonotype appeared a few times. V is TRBV7-6 and J is TRBJ1-6; D unclear. Looked up from germline, CDR1 is SGHVS and CDR2 is FNYEAQ. Between the trimmed V and J ends, which lost 0 bases and 7 bases, there was a span of 4 bases. This CDR3 spans 13 amino acids. CDR3 residues: CASSLAFNSPLHF. In nucleotides, the CDR3 is TGTGCCAGCAGCTTAGCGTTCAATTCACCCCTCCACTTT.

The chain employs TRBV2 and TRBJ1-5; TRBD1 aligns across 9 bases. Germline V CDR1 and CDR2: SNHLY, FYNNEI. The J segment lost 6 bases and the V segment lost 7 bases, leaving 7 bases of the junction unmatched. There are 14 residues in the CDR3. In DNA form, the CDR3 reads TGTGCCAGCAAGAAGGACAGGGGTGGTCAGCCCCAGCATTTT. As protein: CASKKDRGGQPQHF. The variable domain in full, completed from reference TRBV2 and TRBJ1-5, reads EPEVTQTPSHQVTQMGQEVILRCVPISNHLYFYWYRQILGQKVEFLVSFYNNEISEKSEIFDDQFSVERPDGSNFTLKIRSTKLEDSAMYFCASKKDRGGQPQHFGDGTRLSIL.

The chain employs TRBV6-1 and TRBJ1-5; 7 positions agree with TRBD1. The CDR3 spans 13 residues. Germline assignment: CDR1 MNHNS and CDR2 SASEGT. J was trimmed by 6 bases and V by 3 bases; bases with no gene match: 2. The CDR3 DNA is TGTGCCAGCAGTGACAGGGGGAGTCAGCCCCAGCATTTT. It translates to CASSDRGSQPQHF.

The CDR3 DNA sequence: TGTGCCAGCAGCGCGGATGAGGCGAGAAATGAGCAGTTCTTC. Translating gives CASSADEARNEQFF. The rearrangement links TRBV11-2 to TRBJ2-1, with no clear D. V gave up 5 bases and J gave up 7 bases, with 15 bases separating them. The CDR3 consists of 14 residues. The germline V gene has CDR1 SGHAT and CDR2 FQNNGV.

This clonotype was recorded only once. The V call is TRBV20-1, the J call TRBJ1-1, with 10 bases fitting TRBD1. Per germline, CDR1 DFQATT and CDR2 SNEGSKA (reference sequence). V dropped 2 bases and J dropped 0; count of bases not matched to a gene: 6. The CDR3 is 16 amino acids. CDR3 DNA sequence: TGCAGTGCTAGATCGAGGGACAGGGGATTGAACACTGAAGCTTTCTTT. Its translation: CSARSRDRGLNTEAFF.

The chain has TRBV27 and TRBJ2-2, with 8 bases fitting TRBD1. Per the germline V gene, CDR1 is MNHEY and CDR2 is SMNVEV (reference sequence). There are 15 residues in the CDR3. The V and J ends lost 3 bases and 5 bases, in that order; junction bases with no gene match: 5. The CDR3 loop reads CASSFVTGGTGELFF. The CDR3 DNA reads TGTGCCAGCAGTTTCGTAACAGGGGGTACCGGGGAGCTGTTTTTT.